The rows below give T cell receptor beta chains drawn from one sample of a study of tissue T cells after allogeneic stem cell transplantation. TCRdb's copy holds only in-frame clones and misses some; the assay was immunoSEQ multiplex PCR. The sample includes roughly 42,000 clones, more than 90% seen only once; the top ten take about 3.8%. This specimen was blood, taken before transplantation. The receptor source for this set is a woman aged 40-69 years who later had graft-versus-host disease after an allogeneic stem cell transplant. Each CDR3 is given with its conserved first and last residue. D genes are given only for firm matches. Only some rows state a clone size, as once, few, many or a class for expanded clones.

d_gene: -
abundance: -
j_gene: TRBJ1-1
v_gene: TRBV9
CDR3nt: TGTGCCAGCAGCGTAGCTCCGGGAAACACTGAAGCTTTCTTT
CDR3aa: CASSVAPGNTEAFF

d_gene: -
abundance: once
j_gene: TRBJ1-1
v_gene: TRBV14
CDR3nt: TGTGCCAGCAGCTTGGGACATAACACTGAAGCTTTCTTT
CDR3aa: CASSLGHNTEAFF

d_gene: -
abundance: -
j_gene: TRBJ2-5
v_gene: TRBV3-1/TRBV3-2
CDR3nt: TGTGCCAGCAGCCAAGATTTTGGGATTTGGAGCCAAGAGACCCAGTACTTC
CDR3aa: CASSQDFGIWSQETQYF

d_gene: -
abundance: -
j_gene: TRBJ1-5
v_gene: TRBV6-6
CDR3nt: TGTGCCAGCAGACCCGGCGCAAGGGGTAGCAATCAGCCCCAGCATTTT
CDR3aa: CASRPGARGSNQPQHF

d_gene: -
abundance: -
j_gene: TRBJ1-1
v_gene: TRBV11-2
CDR3nt: TGTGCCAGCAGCTTAGGGACCCGGGATGAAGCTTTCTTT
CDR3aa: CASSLGTRDEAFF

d_gene: -
abundance: once
j_gene: TRBJ2-7
v_gene: TRBV28
CDR3nt: TGTGCCAGCAGCCAAGGGGTACCCTACGAGCAGTACTTC
CDR3aa: CASSQGVPYEQYF

d_gene: TRBD1
abundance: -
j_gene: TRBJ1-5
v_gene: TRBV4-3
CDR3nt: TGCGCCAGCAGCCAAGAATCAGGGGGCCTCAATCAGCCCCAGCATTTT
CDR3aa: CASSQESGGLNQPQHF

d_gene: TRBD2
abundance: -
j_gene: TRBJ2-7
v_gene: TRBV27
CDR3nt: TGTGCCAGCAGTTTAGCGGGAGGGCCCTACGAGCAGTACTTC
CDR3aa: CASSLAGGPYEQYF

d_gene: -
abundance: -
j_gene: TRBJ2-5
v_gene: TRBV18
CDR3nt: TGTGCCAGCTCACCCCAACTAGAAGTGGAGACCCAGTACTTC
CDR3aa: CASSPQLEVETQYF

d_gene: -
abundance: -
j_gene: TRBJ1-5
v_gene: TRBV19
CDR3nt: TGTGCCAGTAGTATAGTTCCAGGGGATCAGCCCCAGCATTTT
CDR3aa: CASSIVPGDQPQHF

d_gene: TRBD1
abundance: -
j_gene: TRBJ2-7
v_gene: TRBV5-1
CDR3nt: TGCGCCAGCAGCTGGGGGGCCTATGCGCGGGACAGGGGGCTCGTCGAGCAGTACTTC
CDR3aa: CASSWGAYARDRGLVEQYF

d_gene: -
abundance: -
j_gene: TRBJ1-2
v_gene: TRBV6-5
CDR3nt: TGTGCCAGCAGTTACGCGGGCAATGGCTACACCTTC
CDR3aa: CASSYAGNGYTF

d_gene: TRBD1
abundance: -
j_gene: TRBJ1-2
v_gene: TRBV6-5
CDR3nt: TGTGCCAGCAGACAGGGGCTGCTTGGCTACACCTTC
CDR3aa: CASRQGLLGYTF

d_gene: -
abundance: -
j_gene: TRBJ2-1
v_gene: TRBV9
CDR3nt: TGTGCCAGCAGCGCCGGGCCGATCGCTGGGAATGAGCAGTTCTTC
CDR3aa: CASSAGPIAGNEQFF

d_gene: -
abundance: -
j_gene: TRBJ2-7
v_gene: TRBV19
CDR3nt: TGTGCCAGTAGTATCAGGGTTGGCTACGAGCAGTACTTC
CDR3aa: CASSIRVGYEQYF

d_gene: -
abundance: -
j_gene: TRBJ1-5
v_gene: TRBV28
CDR3nt: TGTGCCAGCAGTTTATTCAGGGGTCTGAATCAGCCCCAGCATTTT
CDR3aa: CASSLFRGLNQPQHF

d_gene: -
abundance: -
j_gene: TRBJ2-3
v_gene: TRBV7-9
CDR3nt: TGTGCCAGCAGCTACTTAGCGGGCACAGATACGCAGTATTTT
CDR3aa: CASSYLAGTDTQYF

d_gene: -
abundance: -
j_gene: TRBJ1-3
v_gene: TRBV18
CDR3nt: TGTGCCAGCTCACCATATTCCAGGTCTGGAAACACCATATATTTT
CDR3aa: CASSPYSRSGNTIYF

d_gene: -
abundance: -
j_gene: TRBJ1-2
v_gene: TRBV18
CDR3nt: TGTGCCAGCTCACCTCAGGGTCCTAACTATGGCTACACCTTC
CDR3aa: CASSPQGPNYGYTF

d_gene: TRBD1
abundance: -
j_gene: TRBJ1-4
v_gene: TRBV27
CDR3nt: TGTGCCAGCAGTAACGGACAGGGCACTAATGAAAAACTGTTTTTT
CDR3aa: CASSNGQGTNEKLFF

d_gene: -
abundance: -
j_gene: TRBJ1-1
v_gene: TRBV28
CDR3nt: TGTGCCAGCAGTTTACCCCAAGAGGAGCGAGCTTTCTTT
CDR3aa: CASSLPQEERAFF

d_gene: -
abundance: -
j_gene: TRBJ1-1
v_gene: TRBV6-1
CDR3nt: TGTGCCAGCAGTGATTGGGGACAGAACACTGAAGCTTTCTTT
CDR3aa: CASSDWGQNTEAFF

d_gene: -
abundance: -
j_gene: TRBJ1-6
v_gene: TRBV11-2
CDR3nt: TGTGCCAGCAGCCGGAAACCAGAGACACCCCTCCACTTT
CDR3aa: CASSRKPETPLHF

d_gene: TRBD1
abundance: -
j_gene: TRBJ1-1
v_gene: TRBV30
CDR3nt: TGTGCCTGGAGGGGACAGGGCAACACTGAAGCTTTCTTT
CDR3aa: CAWRGQGNTEAFF

d_gene: -
abundance: -
j_gene: TRBJ1-1
v_gene: TRBV29-1
CDR3nt: TGCAGCGTTGATATGGGGCTGAACACTGAAGCTTTCTTT
CDR3aa: CSVDMGLNTEAFF

d_gene: -
abundance: once
j_gene: TRBJ2-1
v_gene: TRBV4-1
CDR3nt: TGCGCCAGCAGCCAAGAGCACAGAAACAATGAGCAGTTCTTC
CDR3aa: CASSQEHRNNEQFF

d_gene: -
abundance: -
j_gene: TRBJ2-5
v_gene: TRBV27
CDR3nt: TGTGCCAGCAGTTCTTACGGGAGTAGGGAGACCCAGTACTTC
CDR3aa: CASSSYGSRETQYF